Listed below are T cell receptor beta chains from one sample, sequenced in a study of T cells in Graves' hyperthyroidism and ophthalmopathy. TCRdb recomputed calls from the multiplex PCR reads with MiXCR, one row per CDR3 protein. This repertoire shows over 500,000 distinct CDR3 sequences, about 14% found once; its top ten account for approximately 14%. Source material: blood. The receptors shown here come from a woman in her forties with Graves' hyperthyroidism. Each CDR3 is given with its conserved first and last residue.

V gene	J gene	CDR3 protein
TRBV2	TRBJ2-5	CASSELVTSGRRLETQYF
TRBV28	TRBJ1-6	CASSLRDLGSPLHF
TRBV12-3/TRBV12-4	TRBJ1-4	CASRRTHYEKLFF
TRBV7-9	TRBJ2-1	CASQSGTGAISPEQFF
TRBV20-1	TRBJ2-3	CSATGTKWGKKREGADTQYF
TRBV20-1	TRBJ2-1	CSAIMGQHLTEQFF
TRBV28	TRBJ2-7	CASSLITFGQHSYEQYF
TRBV7-9	TRBJ2-5	CASSYHSGTGAPGTQYF
TRBV9	TRBJ1-1	CASSVTPGGSRAEAFF
TRBV2	TRBJ2-3	CASSVQLAESTDTQYF
TRBV7-9	TRBJ1-1	CASSPRTGGVTEAFF
TRBV28	TRBJ1-3	CASSSWTGRSGNTIYF
TRBV7-9	TRBJ2-6	CASSFNPRDSYSGANVLTF
TRBV6-1	TRBJ1-1	CASSDSGSEAFF
TRBV5-1	TRBJ2-5	CASSLGATVDETQYF
TRBV28	TRBJ2-5	CASSFSTIPGLETQYF
TRBV5-1	TRBJ2-5	CASSIRLAGGTETQYF
TRBV3-1	TRBJ1-1	CASSQAYRGVWAEAFF
TRBV5-1	TRBJ1-4	CASSISQGTAEKLFF
TRBV20-1	TRBJ2-5	CSARGGQRETRETQYF
TRBV28	TRBJ1-2	CASSLPVPQDYTF
TRBV20-1	TRBJ1-1	CSARGQGTYRGMNTEAFF
TRBV29-1	TRBJ2-2	CSVEKRVGKLNTGELFF
TRBV5-1	TRBJ2-3	CASSPVGLSTDTQYF
TRBV6-1	TRBJ1-6	CASTAENLATLHF
TRBV5-1	TRBJ2-1	CASSFPGTPYNEQFF
TRBV6-1	TRBJ1-3	CASSLRDKGNTIYF
TRBV27	TRBJ2-7	CASSSGTSGSEQYF
TRBV20-1	TRBJ1-1	CSARGQGAGEAEAFF
TRBV2	TRBJ2-7	CASSGAGGGSYEQYF
TRBV2	TRBJ1-1	CASSDGHLGNTEAFF
TRBV6-5	TRBJ1-2	CASSYSIGQGGLGYTF
TRBV12-3/TRBV12-4	TRBJ1-2	CASSRQGTGGYTF
TRBV3-1	TRBJ2-5	CASSNVGVRETQYF
TRBV18	TRBJ2-5	CASSPLPTAQETQYF
TRBV6-2/TRBV6-3	TRBJ2-7	CASRTLAGAYEQYF
TRBV18	TRBJ1-4	CASSRGVPLGDEKLFF
TRBV6-1	TRBJ2-2	CASSRDRYTGELFF
TRBV28	TRBJ2-1	CASSVFSSLSEQFF
TRBV5-1	TRBJ2-3	CASSLTPGLAGGPDADTQYF
TRBV14	TRBJ2-2	CASSQDSDTGELFF
TRBV5-6	TRBJ1-2	CASSLAGPNVNYGYTF
TRBV2	TRBJ1-4	CASSDRPGRANEKLFF
TRBV10-1	TRBJ2-1	CASSLAGGPSEQFF
TRBV18	TRBJ1-1	CASSPPRMNTEAFF
TRBV12-3/TRBV12-4	TRBJ2-1	CASTPWAGARYNEQFF